This TCR beta chain was recorded in a study of T cell responses to AZD1222 COVID-19 vaccine. General study points: Repertoire sampling occurred only after the peak T cell response. Close to half of all spike-specific TCRs reportedly target regions of the variants that are unmutated.

From germline, CDR1 is MDHEN and CDR2 SYDVKM. The CDR3 totals 17 residues. The J segment lost 1 base and the V segment lost 5 bases, leaving 11 bases of the junction unmatched. To note about this clone: The antigen is undetermined.

TCRdb keeps only in-frame clones here, not all; method: immunoSEQ multiplex PCR. The sample includes 45,000 to 60,000 clones, around 88% of them seen just once. This TCR came from an adult in good health. The chain carries TRBV28 and TRBJ1-2; 9 bases are shared with TRBD1. The starting material was peripheral blood, obtained on day 0 of AZD1222 vaccination. The CDR3, as DNA: TGTGCCAGCAGTGGGGACTATAAGGACAGGGGTAACTATGGCTACACCTTC. Translated, it gives CASSGDYKDRGNYGYTF.